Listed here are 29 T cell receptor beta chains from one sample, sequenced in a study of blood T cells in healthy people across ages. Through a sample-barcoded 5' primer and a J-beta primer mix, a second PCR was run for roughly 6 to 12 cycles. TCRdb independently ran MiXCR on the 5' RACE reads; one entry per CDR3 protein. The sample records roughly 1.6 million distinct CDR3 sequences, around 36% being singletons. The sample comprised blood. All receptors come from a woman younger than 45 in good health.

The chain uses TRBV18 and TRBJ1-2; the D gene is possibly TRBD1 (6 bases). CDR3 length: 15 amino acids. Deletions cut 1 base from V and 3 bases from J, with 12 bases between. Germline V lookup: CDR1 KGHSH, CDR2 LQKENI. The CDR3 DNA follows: TGTGCCAGCTCACCACAGTCGACAGGAGACTATGGCTACACCTTC. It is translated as CASSPQSTGDYGYTF.

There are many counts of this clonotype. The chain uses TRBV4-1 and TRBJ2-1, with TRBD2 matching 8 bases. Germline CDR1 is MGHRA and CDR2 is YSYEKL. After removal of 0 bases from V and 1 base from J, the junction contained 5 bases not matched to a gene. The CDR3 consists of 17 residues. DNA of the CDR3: TGCGCCAGCAGCCAAGAGACGAGCGGGAGTTCCTACAATGAGCAGTTCTTC. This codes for CASSQETSGSSYNEQFF.

Here the CDR3 DNA reads TGTGCCAGCTCACCACGTCAAAGCTATCCCTACGAGCAGTACTTC. Translation: CASSPRQSYPYEQYF. The V gene is TRBV18, the J gene TRBJ2-7; D gene uncertain. This CDR3 spans 15 amino acids. Germline V gene sequence: CDR1 KGHSH, CDR2 LQKENI. V was shortened by 1 base and J by 2 bases, with 12 bases between the two germline ends. The variable domain in full, completed from reference TRBV18 and TRBJ2-7, reads NAGVMQNPRHLVRRRGQEARLRCSPMKGHSHVYWYRQLPEEGLKFMVYLQKENIIDESGMPKERFSAEFPKEGPSILRIQQVVRGDSAAYFCASSPRQSYPYEQYFGPGTRLTVT.

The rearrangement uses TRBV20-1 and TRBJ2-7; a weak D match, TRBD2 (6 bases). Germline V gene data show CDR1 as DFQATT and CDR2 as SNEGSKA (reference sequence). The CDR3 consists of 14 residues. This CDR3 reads CGGFGRQSPYEQYF. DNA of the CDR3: TGCGGAGGGTTTGGGAGACAGAGCCCCTACGAGCAGTACTTC.

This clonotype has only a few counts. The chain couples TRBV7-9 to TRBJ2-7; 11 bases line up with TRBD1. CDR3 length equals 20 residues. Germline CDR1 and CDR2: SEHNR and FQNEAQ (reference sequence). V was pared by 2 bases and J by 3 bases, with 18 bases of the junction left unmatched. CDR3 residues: CASSLPYVPPGQGENYEQYF. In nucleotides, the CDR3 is TGTGCCAGCAGCTTACCCTATGTGCCACCGGGACAGGGGGAAAACTACGAGCAGTACTTC. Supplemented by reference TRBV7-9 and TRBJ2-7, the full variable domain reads DTGVSQNPRHKITKRGQNVTFRCDPISEHNRLYWYRQTLGQGPEFLTYFQNEAQLEKSRLLSDRFSAERPKGSFSTLEIQRTEQGDSAMYLCASSLPYVPPGQGENYEQYFGPGTRLTVT.

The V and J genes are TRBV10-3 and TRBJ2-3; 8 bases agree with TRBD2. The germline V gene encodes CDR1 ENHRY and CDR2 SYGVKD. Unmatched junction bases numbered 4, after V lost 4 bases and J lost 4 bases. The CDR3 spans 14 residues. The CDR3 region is CAISASGGSDTQYF. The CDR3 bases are TGTGCCATCAGTGCGAGCGGGGGTTCAGATACGCAGTATTTT.

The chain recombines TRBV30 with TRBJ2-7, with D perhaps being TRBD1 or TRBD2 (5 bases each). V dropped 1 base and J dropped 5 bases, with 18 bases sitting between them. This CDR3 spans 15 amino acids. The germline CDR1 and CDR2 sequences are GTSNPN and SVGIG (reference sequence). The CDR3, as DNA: TGTGCCTGGAGTGCGGGACCGGGGACGATTGACGAGCAGTACTTC. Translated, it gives CAWSAGPGTIDEQYF.

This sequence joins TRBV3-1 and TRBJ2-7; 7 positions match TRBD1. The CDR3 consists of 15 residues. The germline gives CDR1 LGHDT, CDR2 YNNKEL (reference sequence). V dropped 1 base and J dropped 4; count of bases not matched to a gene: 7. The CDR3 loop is CASSQAIGGGYEQYF. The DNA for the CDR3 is TGTGCCAGCAGCCAAGCGATAGGGGGCGGATACGAGCAGTACTTC.

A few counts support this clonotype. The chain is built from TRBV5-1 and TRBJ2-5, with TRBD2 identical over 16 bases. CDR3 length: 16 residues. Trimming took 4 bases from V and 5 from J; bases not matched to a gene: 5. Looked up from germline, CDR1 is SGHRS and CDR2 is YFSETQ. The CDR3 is CASSIQGLAGGETQYF. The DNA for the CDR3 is TGCGCCAGCAGCATACAGGGACTAGCGGGAGGGGAGACCCAGTACTTC.

The CDR3 loop reads CASSPWGQGRNEQFF. The CDR3 nucleotides read TGTGCCAGCAGCCCCTGGGGACAGGGCAGGAATGAGCAGTTCTTC. V and J are TRBV9 and TRBJ2-1; 9 bases line up with TRBD1. The germline gives CDR1 SGDLS, CDR2 YYNGEE. The V gene end was trimmed by 4 bases and the J gene end by 7 bases; junction bases not matched to a gene: 9. This CDR3 spans 15 amino acids. The variable domain in full, with the rest retrieved from reference TRBV9 and TRBJ2-1, is DSGVTQTPKHLITATGQRVTLRCSPRSGDLSVYWYQQSLDQGLQFLIQYYNGEERAKGNILERFSAQQFPDLHSELNLSSLELGDSALYFCASSPWGQGRNEQFFGPGTRLTVL.

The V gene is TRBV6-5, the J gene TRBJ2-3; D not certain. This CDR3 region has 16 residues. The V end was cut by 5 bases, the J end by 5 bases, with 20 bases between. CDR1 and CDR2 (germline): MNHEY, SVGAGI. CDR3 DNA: TGTGCCAGCAGTAGCCCGTACGTAGATTCGAGAGATACGCAGTATTTT. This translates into CASSSPYVDSRDTQYF.

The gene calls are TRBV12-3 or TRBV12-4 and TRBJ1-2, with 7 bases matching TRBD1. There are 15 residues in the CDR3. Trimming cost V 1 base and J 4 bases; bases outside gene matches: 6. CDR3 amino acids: CASSLVGDSRYGYTF. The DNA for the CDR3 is TGTGCCAGCAGTTTAGTAGGGGACAGTCGCTATGGCTACACCTTC.

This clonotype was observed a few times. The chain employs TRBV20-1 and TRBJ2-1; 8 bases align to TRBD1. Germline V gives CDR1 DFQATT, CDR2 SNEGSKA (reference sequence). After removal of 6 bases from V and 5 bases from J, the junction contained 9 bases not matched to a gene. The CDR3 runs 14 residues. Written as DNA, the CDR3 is TGCAGTGCACGCACAGGGGGAAGTAACAATGAGCAGTTCTTC. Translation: CSARTGGSNNEQFF.

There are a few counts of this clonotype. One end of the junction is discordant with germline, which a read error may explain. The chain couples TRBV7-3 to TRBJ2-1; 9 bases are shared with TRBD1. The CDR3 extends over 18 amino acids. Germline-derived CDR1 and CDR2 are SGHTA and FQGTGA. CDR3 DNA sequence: TGTGCCTGCAGCTTAGTAATGGGTGTGACAGGGGGAGTGGGCAAGCAGTTCTTC. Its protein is CACSLVMGVTGGVGKQFF.

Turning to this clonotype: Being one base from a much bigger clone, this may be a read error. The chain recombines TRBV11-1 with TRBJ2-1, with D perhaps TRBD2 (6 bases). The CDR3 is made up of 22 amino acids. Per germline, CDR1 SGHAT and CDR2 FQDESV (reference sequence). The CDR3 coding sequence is TGTGCCAGCAGCAACTCTCGAGCGGGCGGGGCCACCAGTCCGAGCTCCTACAGTGAGCAGTTCTTC. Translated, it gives CASSNSRAGGATSPSSYSEQFF.

DNA for the CDR3: TGTGCCAGCACCCTGACAAGTTCCTACAATGAGCAGTTCTTC. It translates to CASTLTSSYNEQFF. This chain joins TRBV11-2 and TRBJ2-1; no definite D call. The length of the CDR3 is 14 residues. The germline gives CDR1 SGHAT, CDR2 FQNNGV. Trimming left V 7 bases short and J 1 base short, with 11 bases between.

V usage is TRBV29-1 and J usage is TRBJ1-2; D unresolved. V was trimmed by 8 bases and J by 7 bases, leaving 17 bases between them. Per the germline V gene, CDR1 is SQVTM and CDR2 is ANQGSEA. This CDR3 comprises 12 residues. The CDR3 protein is CSFTSPAGGYTF. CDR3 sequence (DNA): TGCAGCTTTACTTCACCGGCGGGTGGCTACACCTTC.

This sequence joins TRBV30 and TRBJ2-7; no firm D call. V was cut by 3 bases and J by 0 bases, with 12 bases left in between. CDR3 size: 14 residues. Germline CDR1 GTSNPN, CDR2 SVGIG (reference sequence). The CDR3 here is CAWRMAGSSYEQYF. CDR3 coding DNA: TGTGCCTGGAGGATGGCAGGCAGCTCCTACGAGCAGTACTTC.

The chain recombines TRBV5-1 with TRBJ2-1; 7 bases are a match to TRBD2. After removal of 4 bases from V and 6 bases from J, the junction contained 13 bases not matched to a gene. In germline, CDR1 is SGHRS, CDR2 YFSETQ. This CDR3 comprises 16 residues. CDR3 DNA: TGCGCCAGCAGCGATTATAGGGCGGGAGCCACCAATGAGCAGTTCTTC. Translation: CASSDYRAGATNEQFF.

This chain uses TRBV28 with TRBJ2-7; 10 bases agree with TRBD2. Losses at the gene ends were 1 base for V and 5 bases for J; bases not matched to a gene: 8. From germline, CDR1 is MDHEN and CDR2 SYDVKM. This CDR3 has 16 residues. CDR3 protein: CASSLLKAGGSHEQYF. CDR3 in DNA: TGTGCCAGCAGTTTATTAAAAGCGGGAGGGTCCCACGAGCAGTACTTC. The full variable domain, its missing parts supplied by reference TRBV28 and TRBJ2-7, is DVKVTQSSRYLVKRTGEKVFLECVQDMDHENMFWYRQDPGLGLRLIYFSYDVKMKEKGDIPEGYSVSREKKERFSLILESASTNQTSMYLCASSLLKAGGSHEQYFGPGTRLTVT.

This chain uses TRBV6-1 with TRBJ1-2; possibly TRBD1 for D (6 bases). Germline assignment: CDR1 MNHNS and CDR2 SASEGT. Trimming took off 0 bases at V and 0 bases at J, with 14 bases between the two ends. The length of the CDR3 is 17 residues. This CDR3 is CASSEARGHLSNYGYTF. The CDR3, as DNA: TGTGCCAGCAGTGAAGCAAGGGGACACCTCTCTAACTATGGCTACACCTTC.

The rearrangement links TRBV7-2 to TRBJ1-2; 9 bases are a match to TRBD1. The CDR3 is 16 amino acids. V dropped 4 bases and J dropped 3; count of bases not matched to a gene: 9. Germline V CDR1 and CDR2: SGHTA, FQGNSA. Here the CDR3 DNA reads TGTGCCAGCAGCTACCACTCGGACAGGGGTGACTATGGCTACACCTTC. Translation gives CASSYHSDRGDYGYTF.

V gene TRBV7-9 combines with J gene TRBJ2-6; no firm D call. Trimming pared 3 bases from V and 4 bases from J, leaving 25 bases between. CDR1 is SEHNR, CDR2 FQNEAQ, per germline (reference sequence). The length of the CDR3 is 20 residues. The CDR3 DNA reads TGTGCCAGCAGCTTTAGCTGGTTTGGCCGACGGCGAGAGGGGGCCAACGTCCTGACTTTC. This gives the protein CASSFSWFGRRREGANVLTF.

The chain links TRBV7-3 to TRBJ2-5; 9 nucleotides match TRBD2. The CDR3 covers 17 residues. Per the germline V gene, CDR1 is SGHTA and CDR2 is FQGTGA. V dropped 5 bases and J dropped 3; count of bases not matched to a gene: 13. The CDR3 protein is CASSPGGGGAPEETQYF. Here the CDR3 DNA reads TGTGCCAGCAGCCCAGGAGGCGGGGGGGCCCCGGAAGAGACCCAGTACTTC. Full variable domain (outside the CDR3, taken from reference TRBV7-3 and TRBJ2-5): GAGVSQTPSNKVTEKGKYVELRCDPISGHTALYWYRQSLGQGPEFLIYFQGTGAADDSGLPNDRFFAVRPEGSVSTLKIQRTERGDSAVYLCASSPGGGGAPEETQYFGPGTRLLVL.

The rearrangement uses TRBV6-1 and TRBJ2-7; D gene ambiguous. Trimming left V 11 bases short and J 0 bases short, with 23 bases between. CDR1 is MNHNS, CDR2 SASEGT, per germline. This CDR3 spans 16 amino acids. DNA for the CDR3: TGTGCCGGCAATAACGCCCTCTCCCAGAACTCCTACGAGCAGTACTTC. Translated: CAGNNALSQNSYEQYF.

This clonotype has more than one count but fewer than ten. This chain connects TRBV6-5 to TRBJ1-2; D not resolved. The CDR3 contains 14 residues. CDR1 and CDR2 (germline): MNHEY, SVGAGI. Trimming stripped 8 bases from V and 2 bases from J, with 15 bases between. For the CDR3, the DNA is TGTGCCAGCTCCGACACAATTTCCAACTATGGCTACACCTTC. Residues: CASSDTISNYGYTF.

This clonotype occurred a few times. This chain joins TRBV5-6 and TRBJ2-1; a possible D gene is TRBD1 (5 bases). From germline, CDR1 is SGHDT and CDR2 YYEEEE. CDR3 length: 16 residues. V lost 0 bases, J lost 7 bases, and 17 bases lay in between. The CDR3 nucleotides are TGTGCCAGCAGCTTGGCCTCTAAGGGGAATTTGAATGAGCAGTTCTTC. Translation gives CASSLASKGNLNEQFF. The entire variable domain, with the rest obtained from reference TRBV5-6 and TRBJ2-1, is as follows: DAGVTQSPTHLIKTRGQQVTLRCSPKSGHDTVSWYQQALGQGPQFIFQYYEEEERQRGNFPDRFSGHQFPNYSSELNVNALLLGDSALYLCASSLASKGNLNEQFFGPGTRLTVL.

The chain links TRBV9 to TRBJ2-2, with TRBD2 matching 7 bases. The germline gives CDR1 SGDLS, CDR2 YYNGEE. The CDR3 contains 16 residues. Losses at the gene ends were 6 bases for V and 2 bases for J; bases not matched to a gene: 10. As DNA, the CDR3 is TGTGCCAGCACCAAACGGGACTACGAAAACACCGGGGAGCTGTTTTTT. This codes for CASTKRDYENTGELFF.

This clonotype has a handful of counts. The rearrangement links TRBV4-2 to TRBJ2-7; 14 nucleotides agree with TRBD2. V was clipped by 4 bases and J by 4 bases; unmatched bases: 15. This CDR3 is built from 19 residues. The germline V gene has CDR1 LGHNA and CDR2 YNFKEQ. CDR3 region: CASSRSPGLAGEEGYEQYF. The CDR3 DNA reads TGTGCCAGCAGCCGGTCCCCGGGACTAGCGGGAGAAGAGGGGTACGAGCAGTACTTC.